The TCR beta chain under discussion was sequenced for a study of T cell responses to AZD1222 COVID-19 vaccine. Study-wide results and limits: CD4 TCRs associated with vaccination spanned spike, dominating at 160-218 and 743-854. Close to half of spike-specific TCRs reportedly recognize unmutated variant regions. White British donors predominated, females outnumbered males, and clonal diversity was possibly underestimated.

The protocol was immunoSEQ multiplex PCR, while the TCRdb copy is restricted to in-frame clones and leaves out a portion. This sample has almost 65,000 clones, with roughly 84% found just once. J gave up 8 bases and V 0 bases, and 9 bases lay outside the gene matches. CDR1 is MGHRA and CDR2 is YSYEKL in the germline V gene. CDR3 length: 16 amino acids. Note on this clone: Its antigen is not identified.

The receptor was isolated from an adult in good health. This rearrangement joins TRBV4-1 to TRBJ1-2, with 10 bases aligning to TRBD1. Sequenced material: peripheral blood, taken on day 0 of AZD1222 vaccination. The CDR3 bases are TGCGCCAGCAGCCAAGACCTAGTAGGGACAGGGGACGGCTACACCTTC. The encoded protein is CASSQDLVGTGDGYTF.